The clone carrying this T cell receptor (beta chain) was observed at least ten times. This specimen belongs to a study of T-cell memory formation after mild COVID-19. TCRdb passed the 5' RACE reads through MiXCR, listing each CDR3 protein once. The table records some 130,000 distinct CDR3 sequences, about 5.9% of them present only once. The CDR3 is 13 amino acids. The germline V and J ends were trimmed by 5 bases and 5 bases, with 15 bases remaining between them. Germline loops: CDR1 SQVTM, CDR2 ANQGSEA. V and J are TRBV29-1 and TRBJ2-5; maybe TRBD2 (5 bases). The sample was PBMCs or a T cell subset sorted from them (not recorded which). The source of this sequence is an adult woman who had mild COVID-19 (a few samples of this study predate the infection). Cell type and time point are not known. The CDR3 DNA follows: TGCAGCGTTCAAAGTCACCCGGGGGAGACCCAGTACTTC. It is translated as CSVQSHPGETQYF. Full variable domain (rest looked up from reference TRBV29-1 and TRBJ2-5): SAVISQKPSRDICQRGTSLTIQCQVDSQVTMMFWYRQQPGQSLTLIATANQGSEATYESGFVIDKFPISRPNLTFSTLTVSNMSPEDSSIYLCSVQSHPGETQYFGPGTRLLVL.